These T cell receptor beta chains were read from a single sample in a study of CD8 T cells in Susac syndrome. TCRdb reprocessed the immunoSEQ multiplex PCR reads via MiXCR and lists one record per CDR3 protein. The sample lists 130,000 or so distinct CDR3 sequences, more than 75% occurring once. The sequencing input was CD8+ T cells from PBMCs. Receptors originate from a human donor with multiple sclerosis. Both conserved end residues are part of each CDR3. D genes are given only for firm matches. A row's size may be missing; if present it is once, few, many or a size class.

d_gene: .
len: 12
j_gene: TRBJ1-1
v_gene: TRBV12-3/TRBV12-4
abundance: once
CDR3nt: TGTGCCAGCAGAGTCCTGGCAAGTGAAGCTTTCTTT
CDR3aa: CASRVLASEAFF

d_gene: .
len: 14
j_gene: TRBJ2-1
v_gene: TRBV12-3/TRBV12-4
abundance: .
CDR3nt: TGTGCCAGCAACTCGAGACGAGAGGGCAATGAGCAGTTCTTC
CDR3aa: CASNSRREGNEQFF

d_gene: .
len: 13
j_gene: TRBJ1-5
v_gene: TRBV7-8
abundance: .
CDR3nt: TGTGCCAGCAGCTTAGGATCGGTTCAGCCCCAGCATTTT
CDR3aa: CASSLGSVQPQHF

d_gene: .
len: 14
j_gene: TRBJ1-1
v_gene: TRBV7-9
abundance: .
CDR3nt: TGTGCCAGCTGGGAAGGGAACATGAACACTGAAGCTTTCTTT
CDR3aa: CASWEGNMNTEAFF

d_gene: .
len: 18
j_gene: TRBJ2-6
v_gene: TRBV30
abundance: .
CDR3nt: TGTGCCTGGAGTGGGATACGGGACACCTACTCTGGGGCCAACGTCCTGACTTTC
CDR3aa: CAWSGIRDTYSGANVLTF

d_gene: .
len: 13
j_gene: TRBJ1-5
v_gene: TRBV6-6
abundance: once
CDR3nt: TGTGCCAGCAGTGACATGACAGATCAGCCCCAGCATTTT
CDR3aa: CASSDMTDQPQHF

d_gene: TRBD2
len: 15
j_gene: TRBJ2-5
v_gene: TRBV7-9
abundance: .
CDR3nt: TGTGCCAGCAGCGGGACTAGCGGGAGGCCGGAGACCCAGTACTTC
CDR3aa: CASSGTSGRPETQYF

d_gene: .
len: 11
j_gene: TRBJ1-1
v_gene: TRBV5-4
abundance: once
CDR3nt: TGTGCCAGCAGCTTGGGGATTGAAGCTTTCTTT
CDR3aa: CASSLGIEAFF

d_gene: TRBD2
len: 13
j_gene: TRBJ2-5
v_gene: TRBV20-1
abundance: .
CDR3nt: TGCAGTGCCATAGCGGGACTAGAGGAGACCCAGTACTTC
CDR3aa: CSAIAGLEETQYF

d_gene: .
len: 11
j_gene: TRBJ2-1
v_gene: TRBV3-1
abundance: .
CDR3nt: TGTGCCAGCAGCCAGTGGAATGAGCAGTTCTTC
CDR3aa: CASSQWNEQFF

d_gene: TRBD2
len: 18
j_gene: TRBJ2-2
v_gene: TRBV9
abundance: .
CDR3nt: TGTGCCAGCAGCCAGGGGCTAGCGGGGGCTCGAGGGAGCGGGGAGCTGTTTTTT
CDR3aa: CASSQGLAGARGSGELFF

d_gene: TRBD2
len: 16
j_gene: TRBJ2-7
v_gene: TRBV4-3
abundance: .
CDR3nt: TGCGCCAGCAGCCGCCGGGGAAGCGGGAGCCCCCTCGAGCAGTACTTC
CDR3aa: CASSRRGSGSPLEQYF

d_gene: TRBD2
len: 17
j_gene: TRBJ2-1
v_gene: TRBV13
abundance: .
CDR3nt: TGTGCCAGCAGCGGGGGGACTAGCGGGCAGGACTACAATGAGCAGTTCTTC
CDR3aa: CASSGGTSGQDYNEQFF

d_gene: TRBD2
len: 17
j_gene: TRBJ2-1
v_gene: TRBV4-1
abundance: .
CDR3nt: TGCGCCAGCAGCCAAGGGACTAGCGGGAAATCGTACAATGAGCAGTTCTTC
CDR3aa: CASSQGTSGKSYNEQFF

d_gene: TRBD1
len: 16
j_gene: TRBJ2-3
v_gene: TRBV30
abundance: .
CDR3nt: TGTGCCTGGAGTGCCTCGGACAGGGTTAGCACAGATACGCAGTATTTT
CDR3aa: CAWSASDRVSTDTQYF

d_gene: .
len: 15
j_gene: TRBJ2-1
v_gene: TRBV3-1
abundance: .
CDR3nt: TGTGCCAGCAGCCAAGATAGAACTAGTGGGAATGAGCAGTTCTTC
CDR3aa: CASSQDRTSGNEQFF

d_gene: .
len: 13
j_gene: TRBJ2-3
v_gene: TRBV30
abundance: .
CDR3nt: TGTGCCTGGAGTGCCGGAGACACAGATACGCAGTATTTT
CDR3aa: CAWSAGDTDTQYF

d_gene: .
len: 16
j_gene: TRBJ1-5
v_gene: TRBV27
abundance: .
CDR3nt: TGTGCCAGCAGTTTATCTGGCAGGGGAAACAATCAGCCCCAGCATTTT
CDR3aa: CASSLSGRGNNQPQHF

d_gene: .
len: 12
j_gene: TRBJ2-7
v_gene: TRBV6-5
abundance: .
CDR3nt: TGTGCCAGCAGTAAATCCCTCTACGAGCAGTACTTC
CDR3aa: CASSKSLYEQYF

d_gene: TRBD2
len: 15
j_gene: TRBJ2-3
v_gene: TRBV27
abundance: .
CDR3nt: TGTGCCAGCAGTTTAGTATCTGCGGAGGGAGGGACGCAGTATTTT
CDR3aa: CASSLVSAEGGTQYF

d_gene: .
len: 12
j_gene: TRBJ2-5
v_gene: TRBV7-9
abundance: .
CDR3nt: TGTGCCAGCAGCTTATATAAGGAGACCCAGTACTTC
CDR3aa: CASSLYKETQYF

d_gene: TRBD1
len: 19
j_gene: TRBJ1-1
v_gene: TRBV27
abundance: .
CDR3nt: TGTGCCAGCAGTTTATACCCGCCACCGGGACAGTTCCTGAACACTGAAGCTTTCTTT
CDR3aa: CASSLYPPPGQFLNTEAFF

d_gene: TRBD2
len: 20
j_gene: TRBJ2-2
v_gene: TRBV9
abundance: once
CDR3nt: TGTGCCAGCAGCGTAGATCAGTGGCTAGCGGGAGTAGGAAACACCGGGGAGCTGTTTTTT
CDR3aa: CASSVDQWLAGVGNTGELFF

d_gene: .
len: 12
j_gene: TRBJ1-5
v_gene: TRBV18
abundance: .
CDR3nt: TGTGCCAGCTCAGCGACGGATCAGCCCCAGCATTTT
CDR3aa: CASSATDQPQHF

d_gene: .
len: 12
j_gene: TRBJ1-5
v_gene: TRBV27
abundance: .
CDR3nt: TGTGCCAGCAGTTTTCAGGATCAGCCCCAGCATTTT
CDR3aa: CASSFQDQPQHF

d_gene: .
len: 15
j_gene: TRBJ2-5
v_gene: TRBV12-3/TRBV12-4
abundance: .
CDR3nt: TGTGCCAGCAGCCCTCCTACGCCCGTACGGGGGACCCAGTACTTC
CDR3aa: CASSPPTPVRGTQYF

d_gene: TRBD1
len: 16
j_gene: TRBJ1-1
v_gene: TRBV5-6
abundance: .
CDR3nt: TGTGCCAGCAGCTTGGGGACAGGGGTTCCGGACACTGAAGCTTTCTTT
CDR3aa: CASSLGTGVPDTEAFF

d_gene: .
len: 13
j_gene: TRBJ1-1
v_gene: TRBV19
abundance: .
CDR3nt: TGTGCCAGTAGTATCAGTAGTCCGACTGAAGCTTTCTTT
CDR3aa: CASSISSPTEAFF

d_gene: .
len: 15
j_gene: TRBJ1-2
v_gene: TRBV4-1
abundance: .
CDR3nt: TGCGCCAGCAGCCGAGGACCTGGGGGAGGCTATGGCTACACCTTC
CDR3aa: CASSRGPGGGYGYTF

d_gene: .
len: 11
j_gene: TRBJ2-3
v_gene: TRBV14
abundance: .
CDR3nt: TGTGCCAGCAGCCAACTATATACGCAGTATTTT
CDR3aa: CASSQLYTQYF

d_gene: .
len: 13
j_gene: TRBJ2-2
v_gene: TRBV27
abundance: .
CDR3nt: TGTGCCACCGAAGGACAGACCGGCGGGGAGCTGTTTTTT
CDR3aa: CATEGQTGGELFF

d_gene: .
len: 15
j_gene: TRBJ2-5
v_gene: TRBV27
abundance: .
CDR3nt: TGTGCCAGCAGTTTGTTAGGCGGAGGGTTAGTTTCCCAGTACTTC
CDR3aa: CASSLLGGGLVSQYF

d_gene: .
len: 14
j_gene: TRBJ2-7
v_gene: TRBV13
abundance: .
CDR3nt: TGTGCCAGCAGCCTTGGTCTTAAGACCTACGAGCAGTACTTC
CDR3aa: CASSLGLKTYEQYF